Detailed here is one TCR beta chain. Its antigen is currently unknown. This sample was taken from a study of cytomegalovirus exposure and HLA in healthy donors. Across the study: A prior study identified 110 million or so unique TCR beta sequences from some 200 million T cells. Notes on the study in general: Among TCR beta chains, those listed as cytomegalovirus-associated numbered roughly 150. There were some public TCRs occurring in many donors, but most TCR sequences were rare.

Primers: 60 Vbeta forward and 13 Jbeta reverse. Sequenced by immunoSEQ multiplex PCR; TCRdb stores in-frame clones only, minus some. This repertoire includes approximately 77,000 clones. Between the trimmed V and J ends, which lost 10 bases and 3 bases, there was a span of 12 bases. Germline V CDR1 and CDR2: LNHDA, SQIVND (reference sequence). CDR3 size: 13 residues. The sample consisted of PBMCs. This rearrangement joins TRBV19 to TRBJ2-2; TRBD2 might be the D (6 bases). The clonotype comes from a man aged 25 to 45 in good health and CMV-seronegative. This chain's CDR3 is CATAGFHTGELFF. CDR3 nucleotides: TGTGCCACCGCGGGGTTCCACACCGGGGAGCTGTTTTTT. The full variable domain, in which reference TRBV19 and TRBJ2-2 provide the parts outside the CDR3, is DGGITQSPKYLFRKEGQNVTLSCEQNLNHDAMYWYRQDPGQGLRLIYYSQIVNDFQKGDIAEGYSVSREKKESFPLTVTSAQKNPTAFYLCATAGFHTGELFFGEGSRLTVL.